The rows below give T cell receptor beta chains drawn from one sample of a study of blood T cell repertoires in COVID-19. Sequenced by immunoSEQ multiplex PCR; TCRdb stores in-frame clones only, minus some. The sample lists over 200,000 clones; around 90% were seen once. The material sequenced was peripheral blood. These TCRs come from a woman aged 30 to 39 with acute or convalescent COVID-19. Both conserved end residues are part of each CDR3. The D gene is left open where the match is weak. Expanded clones get a size class; other rows say once, few or many, or leave the size out.

J gene	D gene	clone size	V gene	CDR3 DNA	CDR3 protein
TRBJ2-3	NA	NA	TRBV5-4	TGTGCCAGCAGCTCAAGACAGGACTTCCCAGATACGCAGTATTTT	CASSSRQDFPDTQYF
TRBJ2-3	TRBD1	NA	TRBV19	TGTGCCAGTAGCGAACTCATCGGACAGGGGGTCACAGATACGCAGTATTTT	CASSELIGQGVTDTQYF
TRBJ2-7	NA	NA	TRBV27	TGTGCCAGCAGGGACGTGGCCGGGGTGTTTGGAGAGCAGTACTTC	CASRDVAGVFGEQYF
TRBJ1-1	TRBD1	once	TRBV30	TGTGCCTGGACGCGACAGGGATTTGTTGAAGCTTTCTTT	CAWTRQGFVEAFF
TRBJ2-7	NA	NA	TRBV21-1	TGTGCCAGCAGCAGTCCTCCTAGCGGCCGACCCTACGAGCAGTACTTC	CASSSPPSGRPYEQYF
TRBJ1-5	TRBD1	NA	TRBV5-3	TGTGCCAGAAGCCCCCCCGCTACAGGGGGTGTCGACCAGCCCCAGCATTTT	CARSPPATGGVDQPQHF
TRBJ2-1	NA	NA	TRBV4-2	TGTGCCAGCAGCCAAGATGGAGCCAACCTAGGCAATGAGCAGTTCTTC	CASSQDGANLGNEQFF
TRBJ1-6	TRBD1	NA	TRBV4-2	TGTGCCAGCAGCCAAGATCGGGCACAGGGGTGGTCACCCCTCCACTTT	CASSQDRAQGWSPLHF
TRBJ2-2	NA	many	TRBV30	TGTGCCTGGAGGGGCAGGAGGGAGTCCGGGGAGCTGTTTTTT	CAWRGRRESGELFF
TRBJ1-6	TRBD1	NA	TRBV4-1	TGCGCCGGACGGGACAGGGTCGAATTTAATTCACCCCTCCACTTT	CAGRDRVEFNSPLHF
TRBJ2-2	NA	NA	TRBV7-6	TGTGCCAGCAGCTCCCAGAACGGGGCGGGAAAAATGAACACCGGGGAGCTGTTTTTT	CASSSQNGAGKMNTGELFF